The 13 T cell receptor beta chains below come from one sample, sequenced in a study of shared clonotypes between healthy human individuals. The data were produced by immunoSEQ multiplex PCR, yet TCRdb's version contains in-frame clones alone and is incomplete. The sample consists of 2.3 million or so clones, just over 90% of them appearing once. The sample comprised naive CD4+ T cells from PBMCs. Subset: CD45RA+ positively selected. The receptor source for this set is a man between 18 and 35 years old in good health. Some clones in this sample may be carry-over from other donors' samples.

V and J are TRBV9 and TRBJ2-1, with 9 bases lining up with TRBD2. The length of the CDR3 is 15 residues. Germline V gene data show CDR1 as SGDLS and CDR2 as YYNGEE. Germline trimming cut 3 bases from V and 7 bases from J; bases unmatched to any gene: 8. The CDR3 reads CASSELAGTFNEQFF. CDR3 in DNA: TGTGCCAGCAGCGAACTAGCGGGCACCTTTAATGAGCAGTTCTTC.

The chain is built from TRBV7-3 and TRBJ2-1, with D uncertain. Per germline, CDR1 SGHTA and CDR2 FQGTGA. Trimming removed 2 bases at V and 9 bases at J, with 11 bases between. The CDR3 covers 13 residues. CDR3 in amino acids: CASSLEVTGEQFF. The CDR3 DNA sequence: TGTGCCAGCAGCTTAGAAGTTACGGGTGAGCAGTTCTTC.

The V gene is TRBV19, the J gene TRBJ1-4; 7 nucleotides align to TRBD1. The V gene's germline CDR1 is LNHDA and CDR2 SQIVND (reference sequence). The CDR3 is 12 residues long. J was trimmed by 7 bases and V by 11 bases; bases with no gene match: 7. CDR3 nucleotide sequence: TGTGCCGGGGGACAGCGATTTGAAAAACTGTTTTTT. Protein: CAGGQRFEKLFF.

This chain links TRBV28 with TRBJ2-1; D remains unclear. The CDR3 is made up of 12 amino acids. Germline V CDR1 and CDR2: MDHEN, SYDVKM. Trimming shortened V by 1 base and J by 8 bases, and 6 bases separated the two germline ends. The CDR3: CASSLSWDEQFF. DNA of the CDR3: TGTGCCAGCAGTTTATCGTGGGATGAGCAGTTCTTC.

The chain is built from TRBV30 and TRBJ1-1; 8 bases align to TRBD1. The CDR3 is made up of 13 amino acids. Germline V gives CDR1 GTSNPN, CDR2 SVGIG (reference sequence). With V trimmed by 7 bases and J by 4 bases, 8 bases remained unmatched. Here the CDR3 reads CAYRGVLVTEAFF. CDR3 bases: TGTGCCTACAGGGGGGTTCTGGTCACTGAAGCTTTCTTT.

With regard to this clone: The sample holds other DNA sequences that translate to the same CDR3. V is TRBV27 and J is TRBJ2-5; D is unresolved. The CDR3 is 13 residues long. CDR1 MNHEY and CDR2 SMNVEV come from the germline V gene (reference sequence). V shed 3 bases and J shed 1 base, with 6 bases lying between them. CDR3 protein: CASSFLGQETQYF. The CDR3 DNA sequence: TGTGCCAGCAGTTTTTTGGGCCAAGAGACCCAGTACTTC.

The chain uses TRBV28 and TRBJ1-2; TRBD1 matches 7 bases. CDR1 and CDR2 from the germline V gene are MDHEN and SYDVKM. This CDR3 is 14 amino acids long. Losses at the gene ends were 7 bases for V and 2 bases for J; bases not matched to a gene: 7. The CDR3 DNA sequence: TGTGCCAGCACCCTTTCGACAGGGAACTATGGCTACACCTTC. Amino acids: CASTLSTGNYGYTF.

The chain employs TRBV29-1 and TRBJ1-2, with a possible D match to TRBD1 (5 bases). The V gene lost 2 bases and the J gene lost 5 bases, with 15 bases spanning the gap. Germline CDR1 SQVTM, CDR2 ANQGSEA. The CDR3 runs to 14 residues. The CDR3 here is CSVESGLGTYGYTF. The CDR3 DNA is TGCAGCGTTGAATCAGGGTTGGGCACTTATGGCTACACCTTC. Full variable domain (outside the CDR3, taken from reference TRBV29-1 and TRBJ1-2): SAVISQKPSRDICQRGTSLTIQCQVDSQVTMMFWYRQQPGQSLTLIATANQGSEATYESGFVIDKFPISRPNLTFSTLTVSNMSPEDSSIYLCSVESGLGTYGYTFGSGTRLTVV.

The chain carries TRBV29-1 and TRBJ1-2; 9 bases match TRBD1. The CDR3 length is 14 residues. From germline, CDR1 is SQVTM and CDR2 ANQGSEA. The V segment lost 0 bases and the J segment 6 bases; nucleotides outside the gene matches: 5. The CDR3 coding sequence is TGCAGCGTTGAAGAGCAGGGACAGGGTAATGGCTACACCTTC. Its protein is CSVEEQGQGNGYTF.

This sequence joins TRBV5-6 and TRBJ1-3; 7 nucleotides align to TRBD1. Germline CDR1 and CDR2: SGHDT and YYEEEE. CDR3 length: 14 amino acids. V shed 6 bases and J 7 bases; nucleotides not matched to a gene: 10. This CDR3 reads CASTSVGGGNTIYF. CDR3 DNA: TGTGCCAGCACCTCTGTAGGAGGGGGCAACACCATATATTTT.

The V gene is TRBV11-2, the J gene TRBJ2-7; 10 bases are shared with TRBD2. This CDR3 contains 16 residues. Trimming cost V 4 bases and J 3 bases; bases outside gene matches: 9. The V gene's germline CDR1 is SGHAT and CDR2 FQNNGV. The CDR3, as DNA: TGTGCCAGCAGCTCCGGACTAGCGGAGGGATTCTACGAGCAGTACTTC. Amino acids: CASSSGLAEGFYEQYF.

The chain employs TRBV6-4 and TRBJ2-2, with D maybe TRBD2 (6 bases). The CDR3 totals 14 residues. Per germline, CDR1 MRHNA and CDR2 SNTAGT. The V and J ends lost 8 bases and 6 bases respectively, with 16 bases between them. The CDR3 DNA sequence: TGTGCCAGCGCCTCGGACTACCGACCCGGGGAGCTGTTTTTT. This sequence encodes CASASDYRPGELFF.

This chain uses TRBV19 with TRBJ2-2; D possibly corresponds to TRBD1 (5 bases). Germline V gene sequence: CDR1 LNHDA, CDR2 SQIVND (reference sequence). The CDR3 totals 14 residues. Between the trimmed V and J ends, which lost 1 base and 5 bases, there was a span of 8 bases. The CDR3, as DNA: TGTGCCAGTAGTATAGCATACAGGACCGGGGAGCTGTTTTTT. Translated: CASSIAYRTGELFF.